The T cell receptor beta chain under discussion was sequenced for a study of control samples from healthy donors and cancer patients. Using immunoSEQ multiplex PCR, the repertoire was profiled, and TCRdb retains in-frame clones only, with some absent. The table lists over 100,000 clones, about 92% of them singletons. The germline V gene encodes CDR1 SGHRS and CDR2 YFSETQ. The CDR3 spans 13 residues. V gave up 6 bases and J gave up 2 bases, with 8 bases separating them. This chain links TRBV5-1 with TRBJ2-2, with TRBD1 as a possible D gene (6 bases). This sequence originates from a young woman in good health. The sample was blood. The CDR3 DNA reads TGCGCCAGCAACAGGGCAAACACCGGGGAGCTGTTTTTT. Translated: CASNRANTGELFF.